What follows are 18 T cell receptor beta chains derived from one specimen sequenced in a study of blood T cells in healthy people across ages (dated by TCRdb to the mid-2010s). The library was prepared using 5' RACE. Sequencer: Illumina HiSeq 2500. A second PCR of roughly 7 to 11 cycles was performed with a sample-barcoded 5' primer and a J-beta primer mix. TCRdb took the public reads, trimmed them with fastp at Q25, ran MiXCR for clone calling and kept in-frame beta chains. Every CDR3 protein is listed once, alongside the most common genes and DNA of its rows. Recorded for this sample are hundreds of thousands of distinct CDR3 sequences; approximately 52% of them occurred a single time. The top ten clonotypes cover roughly 13% of the sample. Specimen: blood. The receptors come from a woman over 75 in good health.

This chain joins TRBV29-1 and TRBJ2-1, with D hard to call. Germline V gene sequence: CDR1 SQVTM, CDR2 ANQGSEA. The CDR3 is 11 residues long. Deletions cut 2 bases from V and 7 bases from J, with 6 bases between. The CDR3 DNA sequence: TGCAGCGTTGAAATGGGGAATGAGCAGTTCTTC. Its translation: CSVEMGNEQFF.

The chain combines TRBV4-3 with TRBJ2-3; 8 bases are shared with TRBD1. The J segment lost 3 bases and the V segment lost 1 base, leaving 3 bases of the junction unmatched. The CDR3 is made up of 15 amino acids. Per the germline V gene, CDR1 is LGHNA and CDR2 is YSLEER. CDR3 bases: TGCGCCAGCAGCCAAGCTCAGGGGGCGACAGATACGCAGTATTTT. Its protein is CASSQAQGATDTQYF.

The CDR3 DNA reads as TGCAGCGTTGGACGGAGGCAGGCTCACTATGGCTACACCTTC. It translates to CSVGRRQAHYGYTF. The J gene is TRBJ1-2, the V gene TRBV29-1; D not resolved. The CDR3 covers 14 residues. Germline lookup yields CDR1 SQVTM and CDR2 ANQGSEA. The V and J ends lost 4 bases and 3 bases respectively, with 15 bases between them.

The chain couples TRBV28 to TRBJ2-7; D is undetermined. The CDR3 is 15 residues long. The V gene's germline CDR1 is MDHEN and CDR2 SYDVKM. Trimming pared 4 bases from V and 5 bases from J, leaving 18 bases between. Here the CDR3 DNA reads TGTGCCAGCAGTTCTCCGGGCCCGTCACAACACGAGCAGTACTTC. Translated: CASSSPGPSQHEQYF.

This clonotype was seen only a few times. J is TRBJ1-5 and V is TRBV30; 7 bases agree with TRBD1. Germline CDR1 reads GTSNPN; CDR2 reads SVGIG (reference sequence). This CDR3 spans 13 amino acids. The ends lost 0 bases at V and 4 bases at J; junction bases unmatched: 0. CDR3 DNA sequence: TGTGCCTGGAGTGTACAGGGGAATCAGCCCCAGCATTTT. Translation: CAWSVQGNQPQHF. Looking up the rest from reference TRBV30 and TRBJ1-5 gives the full variable domain: SQTIHQWPATLVQPVGSPLSLECTVEGTSNPNLYWYRQAAGRGLQLLFYSVGIGQISSEVPQNLSASRPQDRQFILSSKKLLLSDSGFYLCAWSVQGNQPQHFGDGTRLSIL.

This clonotype was recorded once. One base away lies a much larger clone, so this may be a sequencing read error. The V call is TRBV28, the J call TRBJ2-1; the D is unclear. The germline V gene has CDR1 MDHEN and CDR2 SYDVKM. Trimming cost V 2 bases and J 10 bases, with 12 bases left between them. The CDR3 is 13 amino acids. The CDR3 region has the DNA TGTGCCAGCAGTTTACCAGTTCTTAAGGAGCAGTTCTTC. This gives the protein CASSLPVLKEQFF.

V usage is TRBV4-1 and J usage is TRBJ1-1; TRBD1 is a possible D gene (6 bases). The length of the CDR3 is 16 residues. Germline CDR1 and CDR2: MGHRA and YSYEKL. V lost 0 bases and J lost 0, with 11 bases in between. CDR3 bases: TGCGCCAGCAGCCAAGATTTGGGGGCGATGAACACTGAAGCTTTCTTT. It encodes CASSQDLGAMNTEAFF.

Worth noting for this clonotype: Given a much more abundant clone one base away, this may be a read error. The CDR3 DNA reads as TGTGCCACCAGTGATGGAGGGACGGCGAAAGAGACCCAGTTCTTC. Protein: CATSDGGTAKETQFF. The V gene is TRBV24-1, the J gene TRBJ2-5; a possible D gene is TRBD2 (6 bases). The tail of the sequence fits TRBJ2-1 better, so the J call may be wrong. CDR3 length equals 15 residues. The germline gives CDR1 KGHDR, CDR2 SFDVKD.

This clonotype was picked up a small number of times. This rearrangement joins TRBV2 to TRBJ2-3; TRBD2 aligns across 10 bases. The junction had 4 bases not matched to a gene; V was cut back by 5 bases and J by 2 bases. The CDR3 contains 15 residues. CDR1 and CDR2 (germline): SNHLY, FYNNEI. CDR3 in DNA: TGTGCCAGCAGTTCTAGCGGGAGTCCCACAGATACGCAGTATTTT. Translated: CASSSSGSPTDTQYF.

The chain recombines TRBV4-3 with TRBJ2-3; perhaps D is TRBD1 or TRBD2 (6 bases each). The V end lost 0 bases, the J end lost 4 bases, and 11 bases lay between the germline ends. Germline CDR1 LGHNA, CDR2 YSLEER. The CDR3 length is 15 residues. CDR3 loop: CASSQDKGGPDTQYF. The CDR3 DNA reads TGCGCCAGCAGCCAAGATAAGGGGGGCCCAGATACGCAGTATTTT.

This clonotype appeared a few times. This chain uses TRBV18 with TRBJ2-2; 8 bases are a match to TRBD1. This CDR3 comprises 15 residues. The junction had 1 base not matched to a gene; V was cut back by 4 bases and J by 0 bases. Germline V lookup: CDR1 KGHSH, CDR2 LQKENI. CDR3 coding DNA: TGTGCCAGCTCACAACAGGGGGCGAACACCGGGGAGCTGTTTTTT. Amino acids: CASSQQGANTGELFF. The whole variable domain, remainder taken from reference TRBV18 and TRBJ2-2, is NAGVMQNPRHLVRRRGQEARLRCSPMKGHSHVYWYRQLPEEGLKFMVYLQKENIIDESGMPKERFSAEFPKEGPSILRIQQVVRGDSAAYFCASSQQGANTGELFFGEGSRLTVL.

A word on this clonotype: A read error is possible here, since a much larger clone lies one base away. The CDR3 DNA reads as TGTTCCAGCAGCCTAGTCGGGCAGTTCTTC. This gives the protein CSSSLVGQFF. V and J are TRBV7-9 and TRBJ2-1, with unresolved D. Per germline, CDR1 SEHNR and CDR2 FQNEAQ (reference sequence). This CDR3 is built from 10 residues.

In regard to this clonotype: A clone one base away is much larger, so this may be a read error. The rearrangement links TRBV7-2 to TRBJ1-2; D is undetermined. Germline lookup yields CDR1 SGHTA and CDR2 FQGNSA. This CDR3 has 14 amino acids. The CDR3 DNA is TGTGCCGGCAGCTTAGAATGGGTTAACTATGGCTACACCTTC. Translating it yields CAGSLEWVNYGYTF.

The gene calls are TRBV9 and TRBJ2-7; TRBD1 might be the D (6 bases). The CDR3 is made up of 14 amino acids. Trimming cost V 3 bases and J 3 bases, with 13 bases left between them. Germline lookup yields CDR1 SGDLS and CDR2 YYNGEE. The CDR3 loop is CASSARGWDYEQYF. CDR3 nucleotides: TGTGCCAGCAGCGCCAGGGGATGGGACTACGAGCAGTACTTC.

This chain uses TRBV2 with TRBJ2-1; D unresolved. Trimming removed 11 bases from V and 9 bases from J, with 14 bases in between. Per the germline V gene, CDR1 is SNHLY and CDR2 is FYNNEI. This CDR3 comprises 11 residues. The CDR3 sequence is CAPEMGGEQFF. Written as DNA, the CDR3 is TGTGCCCCGGAGATGGGCGGTGAGCAGTTCTTC.

The sample holds many counts of this clonotype. This sequence joins TRBV28 and TRBJ1-2; perhaps TRBD1 as D (5 bases). CDR1 MDHEN and CDR2 SYDVKM come from the germline V gene. This CDR3 has 12 residues. The ends were cut back, 2 bases at V and 8 bases at J, with 9 bases in the middle. The DNA for the CDR3 is TGTGCCAGCAGTTTACCGGGGGAAGGCTACACCTTC. Its translation: CASSLPGEGYTF.

This clonotype was seen repeatedly, ten times or more. V gene TRBV5-5 combines with J gene TRBJ2-3; D is unclear. The CDR3 has 14 residues. Trimming took 1 base from V and 5 from J, leaving 11 bases between them. CDR1 SGHKS and CDR2 YYEKEE come from the germline V gene (reference sequence). The CDR3 DNA follows: TGTGCCAGCAGCTTGCTAGGGTCCGGAGATACGCAGTATTTT. Protein: CASSLLGSGDTQYF.

For this clonotype: This clone may be a read error of a much larger clone one base away. The chain recombines TRBV29-1 with TRBJ2-5; D unresolved. Trimming removed 5 bases from V and 4 bases from J, with 14 bases in between. There are 13 residues in the CDR3. Germline V CDR1 and CDR2: SQVTM, ANQGSEA. As DNA, the CDR3 is TGCAGCGTTCTATGGGCTCATGCAGAGACCCAGTACTTC. Protein: CSVLWAHAETQYF.